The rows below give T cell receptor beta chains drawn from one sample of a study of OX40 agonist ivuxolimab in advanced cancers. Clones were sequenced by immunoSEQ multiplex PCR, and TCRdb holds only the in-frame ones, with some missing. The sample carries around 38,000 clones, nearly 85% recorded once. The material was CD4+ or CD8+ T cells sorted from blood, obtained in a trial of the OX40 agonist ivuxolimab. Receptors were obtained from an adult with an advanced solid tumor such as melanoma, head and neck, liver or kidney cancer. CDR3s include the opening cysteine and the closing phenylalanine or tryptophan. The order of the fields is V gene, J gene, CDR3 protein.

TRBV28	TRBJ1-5	CASSFHLGRQPQHF
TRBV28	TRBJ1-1	CASSSPTVNTEAFF
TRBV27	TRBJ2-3	CASQGLASTDTQYF
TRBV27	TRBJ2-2	CASSLLETAGELFF
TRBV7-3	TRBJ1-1	CASSDGTGGNTEAFF
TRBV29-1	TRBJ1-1	CSVEWKNTEAFF
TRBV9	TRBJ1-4	CASSVPGPNEKLFF
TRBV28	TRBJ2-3	CASSSYGRNTDTQYF
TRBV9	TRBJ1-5	CASSVEGQGNQPQHF
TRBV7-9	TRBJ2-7	CASSFGTAYEQYF
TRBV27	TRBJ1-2	CASSYTGGGGYTF
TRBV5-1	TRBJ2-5	CASSLDRAGGQETQYF
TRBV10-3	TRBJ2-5	CAIKTSTPFRVQETQYF
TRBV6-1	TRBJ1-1	CASSSQGWTEAFF
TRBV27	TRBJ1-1	CASRPQQGLNTEAFF
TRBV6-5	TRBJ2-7	CASSYLSSSSYEQYF
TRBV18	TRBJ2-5	CASSPSMGRETQYF
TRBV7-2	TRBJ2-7	CASSRTYEQYF
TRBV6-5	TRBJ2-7	CASSSGTSGSYEQYF
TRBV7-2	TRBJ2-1	CASSQPGAFSYNEQFF
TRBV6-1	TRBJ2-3	CASSAGLAGSTDTQYF
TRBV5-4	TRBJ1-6	CASSLVAEYNSPLHF
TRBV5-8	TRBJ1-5	CASSVSKGPSNQPQHF
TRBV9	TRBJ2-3	CASSVQAGYTDTQYF
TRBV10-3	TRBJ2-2	CAIRSDLPNTGELFF
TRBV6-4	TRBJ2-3	CASSDGVTGGTDTQYF
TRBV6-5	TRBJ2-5	CASRGTGQETQYF
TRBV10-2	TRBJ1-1	CASSGSRQGGTEAFF
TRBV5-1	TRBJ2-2	CASSLFAGSTGELFF
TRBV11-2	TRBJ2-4	CASSLATTGLENIQYF
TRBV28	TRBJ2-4	CASSPPRDMGVVVAKNIQYF
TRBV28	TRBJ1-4	CASSTTTDNEKLFF
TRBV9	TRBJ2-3	CASSARTAGTDTQYF
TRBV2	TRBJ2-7	CASSEIPEIEQYF
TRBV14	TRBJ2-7	CASSQDAGKGEQYF
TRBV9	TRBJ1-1	CASSYTGNAEAFF
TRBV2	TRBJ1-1	CASRADGNTEAFF
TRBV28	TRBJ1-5	CASGTGIQPQHF
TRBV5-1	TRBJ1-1	CASSLGDTLNTEAFF
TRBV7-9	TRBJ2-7	CASSHRDGSYEQYF
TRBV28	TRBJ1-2	CASIRTGTGYTF
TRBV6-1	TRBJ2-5	CASSARTGPQETQYF
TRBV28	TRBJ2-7	CASKTEGIRYEQYF
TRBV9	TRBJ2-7	CASNFARGAYEQYF
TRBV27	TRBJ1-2	CASSYLTGGYGYTF
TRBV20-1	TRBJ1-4	CSARNEKLFF
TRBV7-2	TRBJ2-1	CASSPWLAGASSYNEQFF
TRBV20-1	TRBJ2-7	CSARLAPEQYF
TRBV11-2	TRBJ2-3	CASSLPPPDTQYF
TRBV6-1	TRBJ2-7	CASSEIWGIPSEQYF
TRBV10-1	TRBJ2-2	CASSGGLAGAPIGAGELFF
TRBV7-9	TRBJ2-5	CASRPPPRFGETQYF
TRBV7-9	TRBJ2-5	CASSFNPGQVQETQYF
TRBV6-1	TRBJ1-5	CASSELPPGSNQPQHF